This T cell receptor beta chain was identified in a study of OX40 agonist ivuxolimab in advanced cancers. General study results and limits: CD4+ and CD8+ blood T cells expanded clonally by week 6 at 0.1 to 3.0 mg/kg.

Generated by immunoSEQ multiplex PCR, the TCRdb table keeps only in-frame clones and is missing some. The table has roughly 23,000 clones, approximately 80% seen once. CDR3 length equals 15 residues. Trimming pared 5 bases from V and 4 bases from J, leaving 15 bases between. The germline CDR1 and CDR2 sequences are SGHVS and FQNEAQ. This clone was counted a few times. Its matching antigen is unknown. The TCR sequence derives from an adult with an advanced solid tumor such as melanoma, head and neck, liver or kidney cancer. This material consisted of CD4+ or CD8+ T cells sorted from blood, taken in a trial of the OX40 agonist ivuxolimab. The V and J genes are TRBV7-8 and TRBJ2-1; D is perhaps TRBD2 (5 bases). The CDR3 loop reads CASSLSGGHYNEQFF. The CDR3 DNA reads TGTGCCAGCAGCCTCTCGGGCGGGCATTACAATGAGCAGTTCTTC. Supplemented by reference TRBV7-8 and TRBJ2-1, the full variable domain reads GAGVSQSPRYKVAKRGQDVALRCDPISGHVSLFWYQQALGQGPEFLTYFQNEAQLDKSGLPSDRFFAERPEGSVSTLKIQRTQQEDSAVYLCASSLSGGHYNEQFFGPGTRLTVL.